This T cell receptor beta chain was recorded in a study of control samples from healthy donors and cancer patients. Repertoires were generated with immunoSEQ multiplex PCR, while TCRdb's copy carries only in-frame clones and drops some. The table lists about 170,000 clones, around 90% of them singletons, with 2% in the top ten. Only one count was recorded for this clone. CDR3 length: 14 amino acids. The V gene end was trimmed by 6 bases and the J gene end by 7 bases; junction bases not matched to a gene: 9. CDR1 is MNHEY, CDR2 SVGAGI, per germline. The receptor comes from a middle-aged woman in good health. The chain combines TRBV6-5 with TRBJ1-1; 9 positions agree with TRBD1. Sample: blood. The CDR3 DNA is TGTGCCAGCAGATTATCGACAGGGGGAGATGAAGCTTTCTTT. This codes for CASRLSTGGDEAFF.